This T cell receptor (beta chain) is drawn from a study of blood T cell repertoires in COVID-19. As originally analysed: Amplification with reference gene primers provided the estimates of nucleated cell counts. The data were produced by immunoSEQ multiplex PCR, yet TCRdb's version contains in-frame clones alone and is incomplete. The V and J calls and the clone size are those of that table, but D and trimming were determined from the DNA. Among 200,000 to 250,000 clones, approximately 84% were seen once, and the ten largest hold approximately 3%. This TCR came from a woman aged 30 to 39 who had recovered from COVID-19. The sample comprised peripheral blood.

The CDR3 reads CASSITGSNQPQHF. The DNA for the CDR3 is TGTGCCAGTAGTATAACAGGGAGCAATCAGCCCCAGCATTTT. The chain uses TRBV19 and TRBJ1-5; the D gene is possibly TRBD1 (6 bases). The CDR3 sequence is 14 residues long. V was pared by 2 bases and J by 1 base, with 6 bases between. Germline-derived CDR1 and CDR2 are LNHDA and SQIVND (reference sequence). Drawing the rest from reference TRBV19 and TRBJ1-5, the complete variable domain is DGGITQSPKYLFRKEGQNVTLSCEQNLNHDAMYWYRQDPGQGLRLIYYSQIVNDFQKGDIAEGYSVSREKKESFPLTVTSAQKNPTAFYLCASSITGSNQPQHFGDGTRLSIL.